These 5 T cell receptor beta chains share one sample of origin, sequenced in a study of persistence of HIV-infected CD4 T cells. This was the immunoSEQ version 4 assay in survey mode. Assay: immunoSEQ multiplex PCR; the TCRdb copy retains only in-frame clones and omits some. The sample contains some 28,000 clones, more than 75% of which appear only once. Cells were stimulated with CMV-infected fibroblast lysates at approximately 10 ug/mL. Memory cells lacking CD40L and CD69 with high CD45RO were sorted. The antigens for these receptors are not known. The sequences come from CD4+ T cells sorted from PBMCs after approximately 19-hour stimulation, collected from a patient who received antiretroviral therapy. Source of these receptors: an adult man with HIV who was CMV-seropositive.

The chain links TRBV5-1 to TRBJ2-2, with D possibly being TRBD2 (5 bases). CDR1 and CDR2 from the germline V gene are SGHRS and YFSETQ. With 5 bases removed from V and 0 bases from J, the gap between germline ends came to 14 bases. The CDR3 runs 16 residues. CDR3 sequence reads: CASRSTGSSNTGELFF. Here the CDR3 DNA reads TGCGCCAGCAGATCCACGGGGAGTTCGAACACCGGGGAGCTGTTTTTT.

The rearrangement joins TRBV3-1 (or the pseudogene TRBV3-2) to TRBJ2-4, with D hard to call. Germline CDR1 is LGHDT and CDR2 is YNNKEL (reference sequence). There are 11 residues in the CDR3. V gave up 3 bases and J gave up 6 bases, with 3 bases separating them. The CDR3 coding sequence is TGTGCCAGCAGCCAGTTAAACATTCAGTACTTC. Amino acid sequence: CASSQLNIQYF.

V and J are TRBV28 and TRBJ2-7, with a possible D match to TRBD1 (6 bases). The V gene's germline CDR1 is MDHEN and CDR2 SYDVKM. The CDR3 is 14 residues long. The V and J ends lost 4 bases and 3 bases respectively, with 13 bases between them. This CDR3 reads CASSSSHRVYEQYF. Written as DNA, the CDR3 is TGTGCCAGCAGTTCCTCACACAGGGTCTACGAGCAGTACTTC.

V is TRBV5-1 and J is TRBJ2-7; unclear D gene. Trimming removed 4 bases at V and 0 bases at J, with 14 bases between. This CDR3 has 15 residues. CDR1 is SGHRS and CDR2 is YFSETQ in the germline V gene. The CDR3 sequence is CASSPPVAYSYEQYF. The CDR3 coding sequence is TGCGCCAGCAGCCCACCGGTAGCTTACTCCTACGAGCAGTACTTC.

This chain uses TRBV19 with TRBJ2-3; D gene ambiguous. V shed 5 bases and J shed 0 bases, with 15 bases lying between them. The germline V gene encodes CDR1 LNHDA and CDR2 SQIVND (reference sequence). The CDR3 length is 16 residues. The CDR3 DNA reads TGTGCCAGTAGTTCCTCCCCAAAGGCCAGCACAGATACGCAGTATTTT. Protein sequence: CASSSSPKASTDTQYF.